This TCR beta chain is drawn from a study of identical twins (dated by TCRdb to about 2016). Some background on the complete study: To test whether fetal clonotypes persist, this study deep-sequenced TCR alpha and beta repertoires from monozygotic twins, from unrelated adults of various ages, and from cord blood. Replicate twin experiments were performed at different times using different library preparation protocols to rule out contamination.

Comment on this clonotype: The clone's antigen remains unknown. No much larger clone exists at a distance of one base, and base qualities are not known.

Here is what the overall study found, with its caveats: Because the same donors could not be followed over many years, the conclusions relied on cross-sectional statistical analysis. Zero-insertion analyses could be partly confounded by invariant T cells such as MAIT and iNKT, although diverse VJ usage argued against such confounding for most clonotypes. Out-of-frame TCR alpha sequences shared between twins showed an excess of low generation-probability sequences compared with coincidental sharing between unrelated individuals. Fewer insertions were carried by abundant cord blood beta clonotypes; a weaker similar trend was observed in young adult naive repertoires, while no such trend was observed in memory repertoires. In monozygotic twins, out-of-frame TCR alpha sharing was systematically underestimated by recombination models, although the models agreed with sharing between unrelated individuals. A weaker excess of twin sharing was found in beta out-of-frame sequences because the signal-to-noise ratio was lowered by fewer shared sequences.

The library was generated by 5' RACE. Instrument used: Illumina HiSeq 2000. Template switching added a universal primer binding site, and the final cDNA carried a unique molecular identifier that allowed TCR cDNA molecules to be counted accurately. Specific primers in the conserved constant-segment region were used to synthesize first-strand cDNA for the TCR alpha and beta chains. To control for contamination, every cDNA library was double barcoded, receiving both a SMART-Mk sample barcode and Illumina barcodes. TruSeq adapter sequences, together with Illumina sample barcodes, were added in two successive PCR steps. Sequencing of the TCR alpha and beta cDNA libraries was done on the Illumina HiSeq platform using custom primers. The published analysis was carried out like this. Unique molecular identifiers were extracted from raw reads with MiGEC, and CDR3 positions were determined with MiXCR. For each individual, recombination models were inferred using an EM algorithm with the repgenHMM and IGoR tools. Shared clonotypes were analyzed with the tcR package in R, and sharing was normalized by the product of cloneset sizes. To study raw recombination free of thymic and clonal selection effects, out-of-frame nonproductive sequences were analyzed. TCRdb reanalyzed the raw reads on its own, using fastp at Q25 for trimming and MiXCR for clone calling, and kept in-frame beta chains. Every entry covers one CDR3 protein and lists the most common genes and DNA from its rows. The V and J calls were not made by the authors but by TCRdb's processing. Within this sample are fewer than 800,000 distinct CDR3 sequences, with under 8.5% of them counted one time only. The ten most abundant clones make up approximately 1.5% of the sample.

The CDR3 goes from the cysteine to the phenylalanine over 16 residues. The DNA shown is the 48-base CDR3, in frame from base 1. CDR1 and CDR2 were assigned from the germline V gene as SGHRS and YFSETQ. The junction shows trimming of 0 bases on V and 4 bases on J, plus 16 bases between the germline ends. Every donor was a healthy Caucasian. The twin cohort comprised three pairs of female monozygotic twins, all aged about 18 to 29 years. The RNA used for TCR libraries was isolated from peripheral blood mononuclear cells. This same sample was also taken into another study, of yellow fever vaccine responses in identical twins. The second source states: The authors reported that the T cell response to vaccination in identical twins appeared partly convergent and partly personalized. In identical twins, the study followed T cell clones that responded to the vaccine with precision.

The sequence derives from a woman aged 18-29 years in good health. What was sequenced was PBMCs. The sequence links TRBV5-1 to TRBJ2-5; 6 matching bases give a weak D call of TRBD2. The DNA sequence follows: TGCGCCAGCAGCTTGGTAGCGGCGAGAGTTGGAGAGACCCAGTACTTC. This sequence encodes CASSLVAARVGETQYF. Beyond the CDR3, the reference TRBV5-1 and TRBJ2-5 genes provide the residues; the full variable domain reads: KAGVTQTPRYLIKTRGQQVTLSCSPISGHRSVSWYQQTPGQGLQFLFEYFSETQRNKGNFPGRFSGRQFSNSRSEMNVSTLELGDSALYLCASSLVAARVGETQYFGPGTRLLVL.